This T cell receptor (beta chain) is drawn from a study of T cell responses to AZD1222 COVID-19 vaccine (dated by TCRdb to the early 2020s). Looking at the study overall: AZD1222 recipients whose second dose came at about 4 weeks and those whose second dose came at about 12 weeks were combined into one group, since spike-specific TCR depth and breadth did not differ between the two schedules. A total of around 240 trial participants underwent TCR sequencing, of whom 200 to 220 received two doses of AZD1222 and about 25 received two doses of the MenACWY control vaccine. Enrollment into the trials was organized by age into subgroups of 18-55, 56-69 and 70-plus years, and those subgroups contained approximately 150, 30 and 60 TCR-sequenced participants, respectively.

The paper as a whole reports these results and caveats: The vaccine-associated CD4 TCRs covered the entire spike protein, and the dominant responses fell in regions 160-218 and 743-854. Spike-specific TCR breadth and depth rose significantly after two AZD1222 doses compared with day 0 and with MenACWY recipients. Only five or six AZD1222 recipients were SARS-CoV-2 seropositive at baseline, limiting conclusions about previously exposed vaccinees. Participants were mostly white British, with more females than males. The authors suggested clonal diversity may have been underestimated. Because no samples from the day 14 peak response were available, repertoires could be characterized only after the peak T cell response. The 56-69-year group was small, and its depth increase did not reach significance, likely because of low power. Nearly half of unique spike-specific TCRs reportedly recognized epitopes outside regions mutated in the B.1.351 and B.1.1.7 variants.

In regard to this clone: The antigen it recognizes is unknown. Base qualities are not at hand, and no much larger clone is one base apart.

Sequences SEHNR (CDR1) and FQNEAQ (CDR2) are obtained from the germline V gene (reference sequence). V sheds 5 bases and J sheds 5 bases, leaving 13 bases between their ends. The CDR3 starts with the cysteine, ends with the phenylalanine, and has 14 residues. The read is trimmed to its CDR3 DNA, 42 bases read in frame from base 1. The sample's time point label is to be understood as: baseline before first vaccination. Samples from vaccinated people were obtained from the UK trials COV001 and COV002, which included a single-blind randomized controlled phase 2/3 trial of AZD1222 (ChAdOx1 nCoV-19) in healthy adults. Trial participant PBMC samples were collected at day 0 and day 28 after the second dose for TCRbeta chain sequencing. The CDR3 regions of human TCRbeta chains were subjected to immunosequencing. The study's own analysis went as follows. TCRs in the repertoires were compared against a reference library of SARS-CoV-2-specific TCRs that had been generated with the MIRA antigen-specificity platform. Breadth was defined as the fraction of unique TCRs that were SARS-CoV-2-associated. Depth was defined as the fraction of total T cells that were SARS-CoV-2-associated. Using the MIRA data, every spike-specific TCR was mapped to the spike region that the TCR reacted to and assigned to either a CD4 or a CD8 class. Log10-transformed breadth and depth values were compared by one-way ANOVA with Sidak's multiple comparisons tests. TCRdb holds this immuneACCESS table with in-frame rearrangements only. Some clones are missing; in checked studies, unresolved V genes explain under half, and the rest has no known cause. The DNA was the basis for D and trimming; V, J and clone size are from that table. A total of roughly 130,000 clones appear in this sample, roughly nine tenths of them only once. The top ten clones comprise roughly 3% of the sample.

The sequences come from peripheral blood, collected on day 0 of AZD1222 vaccination. This chain is built from TRBV7-9 and TRBJ2-4; no D gene is confidently identified. The sequence came from an adult in good health. The bases are TGTGCCAGCAGCCCGCTTCCTCCCGAAAACATTCAGTACTTC. Its translation reads: CASSPLPPENIQYF.